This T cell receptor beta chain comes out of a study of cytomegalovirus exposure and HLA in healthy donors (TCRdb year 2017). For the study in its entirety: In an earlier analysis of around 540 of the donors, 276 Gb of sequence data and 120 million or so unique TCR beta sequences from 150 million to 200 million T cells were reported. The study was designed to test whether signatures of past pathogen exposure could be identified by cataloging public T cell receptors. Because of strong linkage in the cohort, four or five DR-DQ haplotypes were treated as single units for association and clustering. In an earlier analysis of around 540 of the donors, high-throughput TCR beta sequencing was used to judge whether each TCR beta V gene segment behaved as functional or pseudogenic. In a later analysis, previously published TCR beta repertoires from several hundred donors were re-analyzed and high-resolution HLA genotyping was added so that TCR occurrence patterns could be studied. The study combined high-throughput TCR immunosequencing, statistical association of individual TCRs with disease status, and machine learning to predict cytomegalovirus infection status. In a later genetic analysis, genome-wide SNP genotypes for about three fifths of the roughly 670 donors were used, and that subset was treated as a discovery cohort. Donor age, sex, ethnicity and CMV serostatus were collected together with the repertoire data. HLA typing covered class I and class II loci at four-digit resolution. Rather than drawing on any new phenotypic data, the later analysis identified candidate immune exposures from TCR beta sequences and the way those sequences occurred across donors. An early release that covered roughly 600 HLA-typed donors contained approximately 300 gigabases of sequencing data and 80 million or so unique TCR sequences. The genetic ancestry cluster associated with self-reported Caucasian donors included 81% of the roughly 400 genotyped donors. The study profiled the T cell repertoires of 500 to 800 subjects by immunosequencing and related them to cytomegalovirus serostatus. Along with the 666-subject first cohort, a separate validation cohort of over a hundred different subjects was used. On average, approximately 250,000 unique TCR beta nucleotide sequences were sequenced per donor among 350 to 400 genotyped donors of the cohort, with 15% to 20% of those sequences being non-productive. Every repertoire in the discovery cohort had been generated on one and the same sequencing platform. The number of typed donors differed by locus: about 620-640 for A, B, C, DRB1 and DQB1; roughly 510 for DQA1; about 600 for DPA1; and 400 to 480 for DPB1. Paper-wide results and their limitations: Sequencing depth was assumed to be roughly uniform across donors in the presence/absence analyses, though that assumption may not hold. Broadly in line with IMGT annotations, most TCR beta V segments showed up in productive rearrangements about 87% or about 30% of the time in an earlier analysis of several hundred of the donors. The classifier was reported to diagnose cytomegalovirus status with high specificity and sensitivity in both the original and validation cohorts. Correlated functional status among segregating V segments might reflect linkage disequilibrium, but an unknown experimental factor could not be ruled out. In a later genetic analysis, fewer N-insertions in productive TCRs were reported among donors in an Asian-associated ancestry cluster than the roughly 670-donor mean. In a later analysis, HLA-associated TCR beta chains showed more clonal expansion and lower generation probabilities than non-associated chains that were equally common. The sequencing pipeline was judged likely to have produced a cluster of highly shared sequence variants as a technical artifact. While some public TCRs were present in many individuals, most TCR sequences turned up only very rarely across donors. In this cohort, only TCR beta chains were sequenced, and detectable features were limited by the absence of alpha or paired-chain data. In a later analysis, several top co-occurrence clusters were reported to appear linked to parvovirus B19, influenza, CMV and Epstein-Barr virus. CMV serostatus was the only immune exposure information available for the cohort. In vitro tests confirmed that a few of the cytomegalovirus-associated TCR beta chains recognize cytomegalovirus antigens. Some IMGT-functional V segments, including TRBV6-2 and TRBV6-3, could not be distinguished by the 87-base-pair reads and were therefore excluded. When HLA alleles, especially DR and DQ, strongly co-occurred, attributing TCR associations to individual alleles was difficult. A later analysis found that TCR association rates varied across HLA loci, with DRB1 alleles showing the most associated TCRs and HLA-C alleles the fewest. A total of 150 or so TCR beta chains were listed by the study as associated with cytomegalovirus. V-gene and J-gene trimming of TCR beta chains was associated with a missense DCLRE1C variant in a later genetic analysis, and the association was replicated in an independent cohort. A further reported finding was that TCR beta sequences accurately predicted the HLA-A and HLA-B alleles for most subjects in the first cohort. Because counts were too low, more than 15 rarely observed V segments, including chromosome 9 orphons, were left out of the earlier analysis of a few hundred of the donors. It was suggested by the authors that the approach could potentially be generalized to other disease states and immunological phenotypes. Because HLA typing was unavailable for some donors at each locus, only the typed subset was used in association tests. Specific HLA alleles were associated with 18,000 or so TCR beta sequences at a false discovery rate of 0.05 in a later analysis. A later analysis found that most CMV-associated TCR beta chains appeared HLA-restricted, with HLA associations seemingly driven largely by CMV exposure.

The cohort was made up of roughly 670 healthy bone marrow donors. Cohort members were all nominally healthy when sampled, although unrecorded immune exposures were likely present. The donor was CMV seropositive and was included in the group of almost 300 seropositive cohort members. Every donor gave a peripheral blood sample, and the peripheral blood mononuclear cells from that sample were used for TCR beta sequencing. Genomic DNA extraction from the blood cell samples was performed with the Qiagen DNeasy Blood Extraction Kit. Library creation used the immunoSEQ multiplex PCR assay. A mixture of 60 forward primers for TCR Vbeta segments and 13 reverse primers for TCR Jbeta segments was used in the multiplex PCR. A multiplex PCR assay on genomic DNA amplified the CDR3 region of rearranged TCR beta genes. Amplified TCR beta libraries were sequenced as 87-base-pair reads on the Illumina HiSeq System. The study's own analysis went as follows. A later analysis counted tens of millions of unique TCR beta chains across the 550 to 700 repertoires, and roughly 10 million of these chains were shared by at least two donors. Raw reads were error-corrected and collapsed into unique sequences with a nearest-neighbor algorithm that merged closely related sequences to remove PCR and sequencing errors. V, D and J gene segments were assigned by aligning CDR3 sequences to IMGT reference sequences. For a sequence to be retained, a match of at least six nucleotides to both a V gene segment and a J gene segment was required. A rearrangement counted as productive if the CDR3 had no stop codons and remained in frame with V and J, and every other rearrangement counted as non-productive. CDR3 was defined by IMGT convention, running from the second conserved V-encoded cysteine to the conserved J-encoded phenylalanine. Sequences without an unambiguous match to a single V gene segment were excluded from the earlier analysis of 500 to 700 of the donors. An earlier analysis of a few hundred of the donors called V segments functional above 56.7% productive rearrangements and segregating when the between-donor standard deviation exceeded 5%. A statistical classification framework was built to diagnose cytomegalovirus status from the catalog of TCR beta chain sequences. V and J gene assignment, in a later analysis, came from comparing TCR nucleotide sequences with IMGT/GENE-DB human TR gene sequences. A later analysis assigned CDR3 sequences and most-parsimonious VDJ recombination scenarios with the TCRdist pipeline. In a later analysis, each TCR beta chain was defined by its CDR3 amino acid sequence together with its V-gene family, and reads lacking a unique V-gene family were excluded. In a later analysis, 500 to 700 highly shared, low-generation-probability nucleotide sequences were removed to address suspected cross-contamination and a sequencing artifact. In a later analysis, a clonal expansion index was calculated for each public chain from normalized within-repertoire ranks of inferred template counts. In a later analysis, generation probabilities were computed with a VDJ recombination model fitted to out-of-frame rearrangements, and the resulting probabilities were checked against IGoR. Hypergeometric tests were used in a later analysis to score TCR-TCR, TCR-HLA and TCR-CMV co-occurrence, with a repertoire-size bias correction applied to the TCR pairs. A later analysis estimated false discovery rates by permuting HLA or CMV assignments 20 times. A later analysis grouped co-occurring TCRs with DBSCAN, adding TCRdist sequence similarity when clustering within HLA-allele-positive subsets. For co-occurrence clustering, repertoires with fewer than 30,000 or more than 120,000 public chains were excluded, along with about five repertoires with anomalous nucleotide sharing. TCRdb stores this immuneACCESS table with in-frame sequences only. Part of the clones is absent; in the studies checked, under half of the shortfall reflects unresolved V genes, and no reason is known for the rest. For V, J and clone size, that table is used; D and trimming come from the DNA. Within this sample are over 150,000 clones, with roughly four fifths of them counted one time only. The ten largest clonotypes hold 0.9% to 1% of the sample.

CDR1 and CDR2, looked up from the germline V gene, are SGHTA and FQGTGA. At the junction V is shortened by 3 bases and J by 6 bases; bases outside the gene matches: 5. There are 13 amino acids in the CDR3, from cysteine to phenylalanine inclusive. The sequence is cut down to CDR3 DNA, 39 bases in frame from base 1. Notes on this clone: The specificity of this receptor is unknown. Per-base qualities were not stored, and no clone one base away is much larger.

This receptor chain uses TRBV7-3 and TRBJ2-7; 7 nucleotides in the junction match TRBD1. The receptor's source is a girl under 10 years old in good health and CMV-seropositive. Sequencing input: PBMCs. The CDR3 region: CASSLGTVREQYF. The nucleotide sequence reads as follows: TGTGCCAGCAGCTTGGGGACAGTTCGCGAGCAGTACTTC.